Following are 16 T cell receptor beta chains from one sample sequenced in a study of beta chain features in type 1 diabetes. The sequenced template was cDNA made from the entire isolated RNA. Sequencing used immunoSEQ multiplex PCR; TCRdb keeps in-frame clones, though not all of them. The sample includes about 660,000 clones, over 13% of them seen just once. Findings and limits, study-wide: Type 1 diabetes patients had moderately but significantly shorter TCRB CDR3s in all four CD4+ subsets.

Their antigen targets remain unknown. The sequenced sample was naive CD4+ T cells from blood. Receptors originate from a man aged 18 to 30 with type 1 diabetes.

The CDR3: CASSVEADIYGYTF. The CDR3 DNA is TGTGCCAGCAGCGTAGAGGCGGACATCTATGGCTACACCTTC. The chain recombines TRBV9 with TRBJ1-2; TRBD1 might be the D (5 bases). Germline CDR1 SGDLS, CDR2 YYNGEE. V was shortened by 0 bases and J by 4 bases, with 10 bases between the two germline ends. The CDR3 is 14 residues long.

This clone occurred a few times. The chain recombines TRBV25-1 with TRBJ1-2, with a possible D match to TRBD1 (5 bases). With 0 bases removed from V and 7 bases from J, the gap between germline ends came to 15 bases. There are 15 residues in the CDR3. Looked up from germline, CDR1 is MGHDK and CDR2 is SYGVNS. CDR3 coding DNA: TGTGCCAGCAGTGAATATGACAGTACTTGGTTTGGCTACACCTTC. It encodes CASSEYDSTWFGYTF.

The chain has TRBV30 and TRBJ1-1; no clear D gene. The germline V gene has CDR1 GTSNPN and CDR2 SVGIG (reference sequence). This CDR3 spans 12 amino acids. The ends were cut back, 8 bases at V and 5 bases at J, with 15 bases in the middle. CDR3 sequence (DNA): TGTGCCCAATTCCGAGACGGAACTGAAGCTTTCTTT. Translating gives CAQFRDGTEAFF.

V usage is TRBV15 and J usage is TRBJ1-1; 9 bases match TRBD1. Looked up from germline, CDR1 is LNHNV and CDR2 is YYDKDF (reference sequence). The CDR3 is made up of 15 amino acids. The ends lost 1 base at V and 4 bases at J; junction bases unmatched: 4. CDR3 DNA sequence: TGTGCCACCAGCAGAGCGAGGGGACAGGGCACTGAAGCTTTCTTT. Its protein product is CATSRARGQGTEAFF.

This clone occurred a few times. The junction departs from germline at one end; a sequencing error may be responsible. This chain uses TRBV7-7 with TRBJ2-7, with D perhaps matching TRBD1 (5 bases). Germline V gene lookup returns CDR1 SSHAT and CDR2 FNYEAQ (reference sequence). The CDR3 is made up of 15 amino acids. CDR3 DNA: TGTGCTAGCAGCCCTACCCAGGGCAGGTCCTACGAGCAGTACTTC. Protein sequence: CASSPTQGRSYEQYF.

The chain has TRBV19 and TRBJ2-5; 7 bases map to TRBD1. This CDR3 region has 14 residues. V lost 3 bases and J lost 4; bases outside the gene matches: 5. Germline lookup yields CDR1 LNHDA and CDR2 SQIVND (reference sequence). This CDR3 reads CASSISQGRETQYF. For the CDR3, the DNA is TGTGCCAGTAGTATCTCACAGGGGAGAGAGACCCAGTACTTC.

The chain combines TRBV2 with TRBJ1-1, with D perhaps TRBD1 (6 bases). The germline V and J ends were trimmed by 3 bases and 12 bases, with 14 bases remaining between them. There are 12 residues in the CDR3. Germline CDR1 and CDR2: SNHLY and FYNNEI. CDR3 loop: CASSDGGHRTFF. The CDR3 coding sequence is TGTGCCAGCAGTGACGGGGGACATCGTACTTTCTTT.

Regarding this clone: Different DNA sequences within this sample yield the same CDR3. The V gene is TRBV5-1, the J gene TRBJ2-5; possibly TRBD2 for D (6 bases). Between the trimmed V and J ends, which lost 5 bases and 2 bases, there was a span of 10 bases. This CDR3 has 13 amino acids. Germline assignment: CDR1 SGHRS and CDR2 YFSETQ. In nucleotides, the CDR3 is TGCGCCAGCAGTCTTGGAGGGCAAGAGACCCAGTACTTC. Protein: CASSLGGQETQYF. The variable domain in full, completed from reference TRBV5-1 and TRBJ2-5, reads KAGVTQTPRYLIKTRGQQVTLSCSPISGHRSVSWYQQTPGQGLQFLFEYFSETQRNKGNFPGRFSGRQFSNSRSEMNVSTLELGDSALYLCASSLGGQETQYFGPGTRLLVL.

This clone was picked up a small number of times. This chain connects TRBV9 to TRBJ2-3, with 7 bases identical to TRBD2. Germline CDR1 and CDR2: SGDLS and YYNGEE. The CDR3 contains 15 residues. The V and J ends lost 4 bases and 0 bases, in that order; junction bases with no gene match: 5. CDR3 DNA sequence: TGTGCCAGCAGCCCCCCGGGGGGAAGCACAGATACGCAGTATTTT. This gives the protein CASSPPGGSTDTQYF.

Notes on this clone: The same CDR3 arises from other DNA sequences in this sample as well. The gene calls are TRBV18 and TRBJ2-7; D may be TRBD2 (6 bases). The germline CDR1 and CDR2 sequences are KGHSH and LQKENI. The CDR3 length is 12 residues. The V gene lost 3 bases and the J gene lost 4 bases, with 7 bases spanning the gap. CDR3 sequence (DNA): TGTGCCAGCTCACCGGGAGGATACGAGCAGTACTTC. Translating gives CASSPGGYEQYF.

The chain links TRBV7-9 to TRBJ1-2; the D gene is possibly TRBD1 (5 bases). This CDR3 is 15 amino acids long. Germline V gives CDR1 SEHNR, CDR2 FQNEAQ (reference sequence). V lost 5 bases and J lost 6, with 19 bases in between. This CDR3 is CASSPSRGSGDGYTF. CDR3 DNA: TGTGCCAGCAGCCCCTCGAGGGGAAGTGGCGATGGCTACACCTTC.

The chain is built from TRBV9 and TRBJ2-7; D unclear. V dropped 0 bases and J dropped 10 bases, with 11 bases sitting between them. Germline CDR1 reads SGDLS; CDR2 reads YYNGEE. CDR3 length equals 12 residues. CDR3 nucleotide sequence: TGTGCCAGCAGCGTAGAGGGTCCCCCCCAGTACTTC. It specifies CASSVEGPPQYF. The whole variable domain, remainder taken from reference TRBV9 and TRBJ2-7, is DSGVTQTPKHLITATGQRVTLRCSPRSGDLSVYWYQQSLDQGLQFLIQYYNGEERAKGNILERFSAQQFPDLHSELNLSSLELGDSALYFCASSVEGPPQYFGPGTRLTVT.

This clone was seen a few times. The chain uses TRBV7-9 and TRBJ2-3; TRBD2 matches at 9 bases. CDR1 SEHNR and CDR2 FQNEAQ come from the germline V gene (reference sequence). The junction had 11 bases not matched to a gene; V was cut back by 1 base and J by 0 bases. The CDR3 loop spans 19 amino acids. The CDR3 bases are TGTGCCAGCAGCTTAGTTCTCGCTAGCGGGACTCCTAGCACAGATACGCAGTATTTT. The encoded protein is CASSLVLASGTPSTDTQYF.

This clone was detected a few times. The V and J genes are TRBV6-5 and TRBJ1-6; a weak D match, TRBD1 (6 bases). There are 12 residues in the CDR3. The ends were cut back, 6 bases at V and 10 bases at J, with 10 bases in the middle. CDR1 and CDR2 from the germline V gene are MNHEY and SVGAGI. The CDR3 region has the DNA TGTGCCAGCAGGTCCGACAGGTCACCCCTCCACTTT. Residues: CASRSDRSPLHF.

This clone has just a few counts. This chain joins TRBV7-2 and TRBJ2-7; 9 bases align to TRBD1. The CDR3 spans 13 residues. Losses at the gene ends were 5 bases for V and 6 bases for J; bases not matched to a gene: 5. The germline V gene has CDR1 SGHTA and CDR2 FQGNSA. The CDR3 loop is CASSTGGGGEQYF. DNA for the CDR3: TGTGCCAGCAGCACAGGGGGCGGGGGCGAGCAGTACTTC. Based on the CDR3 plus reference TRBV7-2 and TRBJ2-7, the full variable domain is GAGVSQSPSNKVTEKGKDVELRCDPISGHTALYWYRQSLGQGLEFLIYFQGNSAPDKSGLPSDRFSAERTGGSVSTLTIQRTQQEDSAVYLCASSTGGGGEQYFGPGTRLTVT.

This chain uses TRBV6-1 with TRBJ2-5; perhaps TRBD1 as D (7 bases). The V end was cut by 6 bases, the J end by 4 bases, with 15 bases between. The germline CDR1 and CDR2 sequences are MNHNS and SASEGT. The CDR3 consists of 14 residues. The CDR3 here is CASRPQGGGETQYF. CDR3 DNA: TGTGCCAGCAGGCCCCAGGGGGGAGGAGAGACCCAGTACTTC.